One sample yielded the 27 T cell receptor beta chains listed below, sequenced in a study of control samples from healthy donors and cancer patients. Generated by immunoSEQ multiplex PCR, the TCRdb table keeps only in-frame clones and is missing some. The table has tens of thousands of clones, approximately 87% seen once. Sequencing input: PBMCs. The receptors derive from a woman aged 45 to 65 with head and neck cancer.

The rearrangement uses TRBV19 and TRBJ2-5; 12 bases are shared with TRBD2. With 7 bases clipped from V and 5 bases from J, the junction kept 11 bases outside the gene matches. The CDR3 has 16 residues. In germline, CDR1 is LNHDA, CDR2 SQIVND (reference sequence). CDR3 sequence reads: CASTPSGGARGETQYF. In nucleotides, the CDR3 is TGTGCCAGTACCCCTAGCGGGGGGGCCCGGGGCGAGACCCAGTACTTC.

The rearrangement uses TRBV5-1 and TRBJ1-6, with D possibly being TRBD1 (5 bases). Trimming stripped 5 bases from V and 8 bases from J, with 11 bases between. The CDR3 contains 13 residues. The germline V gene has CDR1 SGHRS and CDR2 YFSETQ. CDR3: CASRGEGDSPLHF. The CDR3 region has the DNA TGCGCCAGCAGGGGGGAAGGGGATTCACCCCTCCACTTT.

This clone has more than one count but fewer than ten. The rearrangement links TRBV6-2 or TRBV6-3 to TRBJ1-5; 7 bases match TRBD1. This CDR3 contains 15 residues. Germline V gives CDR1 MNHEY, CDR2 SVGEGT. V shed 0 bases and J 4 bases; nucleotides not matched to a gene: 3. CDR3 protein: CASSYSRDRNQPQHF. DNA of the CDR3: TGTGCCAGCAGTTACTCGAGGGACAGAAATCAGCCCCAGCATTTT.

The gene calls are TRBV7-3 and TRBJ2-4; TRBD1 aligns across 7 bases. This CDR3 contains 17 residues. J was trimmed by 0 bases and V by 8 bases; bases with no gene match: 13. Looked up from germline, CDR1 is SGHTA and CDR2 is FQGTGA. CDR3 in amino acids: CASCGKGALTAKNIQYF. CDR3 coding DNA: TGTGCCAGCTGCGGTAAGGGGGCCCTAACAGCCAAAAACATTCAGTACTTC.

The chain links TRBV7-9 to TRBJ2-7; TRBD2 might be the D (7 bases). The V end lost 5 bases, the J end lost 4 bases, and 15 bases lay between the germline ends. The CDR3 is 14 residues long. The germline gives CDR1 SEHNR, CDR2 FQNEAQ (reference sequence). The CDR3 sequence is CASSPVGGPYEQYF. CDR3 DNA: TGTGCCAGCAGCCCTGTGGGGGGGCCTTACGAGCAGTACTTC.

Only one count was recorded for this clone. This sequence joins TRBV28 and TRBJ1-2, with D maybe TRBD1 (6 bases). CDR1 MDHEN and CDR2 SYDVKM come from the germline V gene. There are 12 residues in the CDR3. Deletions cut 6 bases from V and 1 base from J, with 6 bases between. The CDR3 DNA sequence: TGTGCCAGCAGGACAGGTAACTATGGCTACACCTTC. Protein sequence: CASRTGNYGYTF.

This sequence joins TRBV5-1 and TRBJ1-2; D not certain. The germline V gene has CDR1 SGHRS and CDR2 YFSETQ. CDR3 length: 13 residues. V lost 0 bases and J 2 bases, leaving 5 bases between the germline ends. The CDR3 DNA reads TGCGCCAGCAGCTTGGAAGGAAACTATGGCTACACCTTC. Its protein product is CASSLEGNYGYTF.

The chain uses TRBV27 and TRBJ1-2; perhaps TRBD1 as D (5 bases). Germline CDR1 reads MNHEY; CDR2 reads SMNVEV (reference sequence). The CDR3 is 15 residues long. Trimming removed 8 bases from V and 5 bases from J, with 21 bases in between. CDR3 in amino acids: CASSPGEGFEYGYTF. For the CDR3, the DNA is TGTGCCAGCTCTCCCGGGGAGGGGTTTGAGTATGGCTACACCTTC.

The gene calls are TRBV6-2 or TRBV6-3 and TRBJ2-1, with 8 positions matching TRBD1. CDR1 MNHEY and CDR2 SVGEGT come from the germline V gene. After removal of 5 bases from V and 4 bases from J, the junction contained 7 bases not matched to a gene. The CDR3 has 15 amino acids. The CDR3: CASSLRQGQYNEQFF. CDR3 coding DNA: TGTGCCAGCAGTCTCCGACAGGGGCAATACAATGAGCAGTTCTTC.

CDR3 sequence: CATSAGPRTTEAFF. CDR3 DNA: TGTGCCACCAGTGCCGGCCCGCGAACCACTGAAGCTTTCTTT. The chain carries TRBV24-1 and TRBJ1-1, with D unresolved. Trimming cost V 5 bases and J 4 bases, with 13 bases left between them. Germline V gene lookup returns CDR1 KGHDR and CDR2 SFDVKD. The CDR3 contains 14 residues.

The chain recombines TRBV5-4 with TRBJ2-7; tentatively, D is TRBD1 (6 bases). The CDR3 covers 13 residues. Germline CDR1 and CDR2: SGHNT and YYREEE (reference sequence). The V gene lost 0 bases and the J gene lost 6 bases, with 10 bases spanning the gap. DNA of the CDR3: TGTGCCAGCAGCTTGGACAGGGTAGGCGAGCAGTACTTC. Its translation: CASSLDRVGEQYF.

The chain joins TRBV24-1 to TRBJ2-3; D unclear. CDR3 size: 13 residues. Deletions cut 7 bases from V and 1 base from J, with 8 bases between. CDR1 is KGHDR, CDR2 SFDVKD, per germline. CDR3 loop: CATRKGGTDTQYF. CDR3 sequence (DNA): TGTGCCACCAGGAAGGGTGGCACAGATACGCAGTATTTT.

The chain employs TRBV11-2 and TRBJ2-2; D tentatively fits TRBD1 or TRBD2 (6 bases each). Germline values: CDR1 SGHAT, CDR2 FQNNGV. The CDR3 consists of 15 residues. V lost 5 bases, J lost 4 bases, and 14 bases lay in between. The chain's CDR3 is CASSPEGGSTGELFF. CDR3 nucleotides: TGTGCCAGCAGCCCAGAGGGGGGTAGCACCGGGGAGCTGTTTTTT.

The chain couples TRBV7-9 to TRBJ1-1, with D hard to call. Trimming shortened V by 5 bases and J by 7 bases, and 11 bases separated the two germline ends. The CDR3 spans 12 residues. In germline, CDR1 is SEHNR, CDR2 FQNEAQ (reference sequence). CDR3 residues: CASSPVSVEAFF. Written as DNA, the CDR3 is TGTGCCAGCAGCCCAGTGAGCGTTGAAGCTTTCTTT.

The DNA of the CDR3 is TGTGCCAGCAGTTTGGCGAACACTGAAGCTTTCTTT. Its protein is CASSLANTEAFF. The chain combines TRBV12-3 or TRBV12-4 with TRBJ1-1; D call uncertain. V gave up 3 bases and J gave up 1 base, with 3 bases separating them. This CDR3 comprises 12 residues.

The chain couples TRBV9 to TRBJ1-2; D gene uncertain. Germline assignment: CDR1 SGDLS and CDR2 YYNGEE. Trimming cost V 3 bases and J 2 bases, with 14 bases left between them. This CDR3 is 15 amino acids long. The CDR3 is CASSAITAGNYGYTF. The CDR3 DNA sequence: TGTGCCAGCAGCGCCATAACGGCAGGAAACTATGGCTACACCTTC.

The chain joins TRBV7-9 to TRBJ1-5; TRBD1 might be the D (5 bases). Germline V gene data show CDR1 as SEHNR and CDR2 as FQNEAQ (reference sequence). V lost 3 bases, J lost 3 bases, and 24 bases lay in between. The CDR3 covers 19 residues. The CDR3 protein is CASSLQTPGGTRANQPQHF. The CDR3 coding sequence is TGTGCCAGCAGCTTGCAAACTCCCGGGGGTACCCGCGCCAATCAGCCCCAGCATTTT.

This chain uses TRBV3-1 (or the pseudogene TRBV3-2) with TRBJ2-2; D ambiguous. The CDR3 covers 16 residues. CDR1 is LGHDT and CDR2 is YNNKEL in the germline V gene (reference sequence). V gave up 0 bases and J gave up 4 bases, with 12 bases separating them. The CDR3 nucleotides are TGTGCCAGCAGCCAAGATATCGGCGAGACCACCGGGGAGCTGTTTTTT. Translated: CASSQDIGETTGELFF.

This chain links TRBV28 with TRBJ2-7; D could derive from TRBD1 or TRBD2 (6 bases each). The germline V gene has CDR1 MDHEN and CDR2 SYDVKM. The V gene lost 6 bases and the J gene lost 5 bases, with 14 bases spanning the gap. The CDR3 has 13 residues. The CDR3 region is CASSPNRGHEQYF. The CDR3 DNA follows: TGTGCCAGCAGCCCCAATCGGGGGCACGAGCAGTACTTC.

This rearrangement joins TRBV19 to TRBJ1-2, with 8 positions matching TRBD1. V trimming: 3 bases; J trimming: 4 bases; junction bases outside the gene matches: 4. The CDR3 extends over 14 amino acids. Germline CDR1 reads LNHDA; CDR2 reads SQIVND (reference sequence). The CDR3 reads CASSIGTGPYGYTF. The CDR3, as DNA: TGTGCCAGTAGTATTGGGACAGGCCCCTATGGCTACACCTTC.

The genes are TRBV11-2 and TRBJ1-1; TRBD1 might be the D (5 bases). V dropped 1 base and J dropped 5 bases, with 14 bases sitting between them. CDR1 is SGHAT, CDR2 FQNNGV, per germline. This CDR3 region has 15 residues. CDR3 sequence (DNA): TGTGCCAGCAGCTTAGTCTCAGGGATAAATACTGAAGCTTTCTTT. Translated, it gives CASSLVSGINTEAFF.

V is TRBV3-1 (or the pseudogene TRBV3-2) and J is TRBJ2-1; 10 bases align to TRBD1. V lost 6 bases and J lost 4; bases outside the gene matches: 15. Germline V gene data show CDR1 as LGHDT and CDR2 as YNNKEL (reference sequence). The CDR3 runs to 18 residues. CDR3 bases: TGTGCCAGCAGTAGACTGAAGCTGGCGGGACAGGGGTACAATGAGCAGTTCTTC. This gives the protein CASSRLKLAGQGYNEQFF.

This chain connects TRBV30 to TRBJ2-7; TRBD2 matches at 7 bases. Unmatched junction bases numbered 3, after V lost 3 bases and J lost 1 base. Germline assignment: CDR1 GTSNPN and CDR2 SVGIG (reference sequence). The CDR3 has 13 amino acids. CDR3 sequence (DNA): TGTGCCTGGAGCATGGGGGGGTCCTACGAGCAGTACTTC. This sequence encodes CAWSMGGSYEQYF.

This clone was recorded a few times. The CDR3 region has the DNA TGTGCCAGCAGCCGAGTCCCGGGGACCCAGTACTTC. The encoded protein is CASSRVPGTQYF. The rearrangement uses TRBV3-1 (or the pseudogene TRBV3-2) and TRBJ2-5; the D is unclear. Germline loops: CDR1 LGHDT, CDR2 YNNKEL (reference sequence). V was trimmed by 4 bases and J by 7 bases, leaving 10 bases between them. This CDR3 has 12 residues.

The chain links TRBV5-1 to TRBJ2-7, with a tentative D call TRBD2 (5 bases). The CDR3 loop spans 15 amino acids. Looked up from germline, CDR1 is SGHRS and CDR2 is YFSETQ. Trimming took 3 bases from V and 5 from J, leaving 18 bases between them. Here the CDR3 DNA reads TGCGCCAGCAGCTCGACCTTGGGAGCTGGGGACGAGCAGTACTTC. Its translation: CASSSTLGAGDEQYF.

This chain joins TRBV5-1 and TRBJ1-2, with D tentatively TRBD1 (6 bases). The germline V gene has CDR1 SGHRS and CDR2 YFSETQ. The CDR3 extends over 15 amino acids. V dropped 4 bases and J dropped 7 bases, with 20 bases sitting between them. The CDR3 region is CASSPRQDPSGGYTF. The CDR3 region has the DNA TGCGCCAGCAGCCCAAGACAGGACCCATCGGGTGGCTACACCTTC.

The V call is TRBV11-2, the J call TRBJ1-2; no definite D call. The ends were cut back, 3 bases at V and 4 bases at J, with 12 bases in the middle. This CDR3 has 14 amino acids. In germline, CDR1 is SGHAT, CDR2 FQNNGV. The CDR3 is CASSFPGGIYGYTF. The CDR3 DNA reads TGTGCCAGCAGCTTCCCTGGAGGGATCTATGGCTACACCTTC. The full variable domain, completed using reference TRBV11-2 and TRBJ1-2, is EAGVAQSPRYKIIEKRQSVAFWCNPISGHATLYWYQQILGQGPKLLIQFQNNGVVDDSQLPKDRFSAERLKGVDSTLKIQPAKLEDSAVYLCASSFPGGIYGYTFGSGTRLTVV.